These 32 T cell receptor beta chains came from one sample sequenced in a study of follicular helper T cells after annual influenza vaccination. Time point defined: 2015-2016 season, pre-vaccination. TCRdb keeps only in-frame clones here, not all; method: immunoSEQ multiplex PCR. Of more than 8,000 clones listed, roughly 82% were seen once; the top ten hold over 1.5%. This specimen consisted of CXCR5+ CD38- circulating T follicular helper cells from blood, obtained on the day of influenza vaccination. Subset noted: circulating Tfh, non-naive CD4+CXCR5+PD-1+ (ICOS+CD38+ or ICOS-CD38-). These TCRs come from an adult who received the influenza vaccine.

The V and J genes are TRBV4-1 and TRBJ1-2; a weak D match, TRBD1 (5 bases). The CDR3 spans 15 residues. Trimming took 2 bases from V and 7 from J, leaving 17 bases between them. Germline-derived CDR1 and CDR2 are MGHRA and YSYEKL. The CDR3 loop reads CASSQLDSAFSGYTF. CDR3 nucleotide sequence: TGCGCCAGCAGCCAATTAGACAGTGCTTTCAGTGGCTACACCTTC.

Here the CDR3 reads CASSLVGESGNTIYF. Written as DNA, the CDR3 is TGCGCCAGCAGCTTGGTGGGAGAGAGTGGAAACACCATATATTTT. The chain combines TRBV5-1 with TRBJ1-3; D unresolved. Germline CDR1 and CDR2: SGHRS and YFSETQ. With 0 bases removed from V and 3 bases from J, the gap between germline ends came to 10 bases. This CDR3 comprises 15 residues.

This clone showed up just once. The genes are TRBV7-3 and TRBJ2-3, with TRBD2 as a possible D gene (6 bases). Germline assignment: CDR1 SGHTA and CDR2 FQGTGA. V was trimmed by 2 bases and J by 6 bases, leaving 12 bases between them. The CDR3 is made up of 14 amino acids. CDR3 coding DNA: TGTGCCAGCAGCTTATACTCGGGAGTGGATACGCAGTATTTT. Protein: CASSLYSGVDTQYF.

This chain links TRBV6-4 with TRBJ2-2; D uncertain. Trimming took 3 bases from V and 6 from J, leaving 14 bases between them. The CDR3 has 15 residues. CDR1 and CDR2 (germline): MRHNA, SNTAGT. The CDR3, as DNA: TGTGCCAGCAGTGAGCAACCGAACCAACCCGGGGAGCTGTTTTTT. Translation gives CASSEQPNQPGELFF.

This chain connects TRBV30 to TRBJ1-1; no firm D call. The V and J ends lost 2 bases and 6 bases respectively, with 10 bases between them. The CDR3 length is 12 residues. In germline, CDR1 is GTSNPN, CDR2 SVGIG (reference sequence). The CDR3 region is CAWSRSIPEAFF. The DNA of the CDR3 is TGTGCCTGGAGTCGAAGCATCCCTGAAGCTTTCTTT.

The chain combines TRBV27 with TRBJ1-2, with 7 bases identical to TRBD1. V lost 9 bases and J lost 5; bases outside the gene matches: 21. The CDR3 sequence is 17 residues long. Germline CDR1 is MNHEY and CDR2 is SMNVEV (reference sequence). The CDR3 sequence is CASGILRRDRDFYGYTF. Written as DNA, the CDR3 is TGTGCCAGTGGGATCCTACGCCGGGACAGAGACTTTTATGGCTACACCTTC.

A few counts support this clone. The chain employs TRBV5-1 and TRBJ2-5, with D maybe TRBD2 (5 bases). Germline V CDR1 and CDR2: SGHRS, YFSETQ. The CDR3 has 15 amino acids. V was clipped by 4 bases and J by 0 bases, with 13 bases between them. Here the CDR3 DNA reads TGCGCCAGCAGCCCGGGAAGCAGAAACCAAGAGACCCAGTACTTC. Its translation: CASSPGSRNQETQYF.

V is TRBV7-3 and J is TRBJ2-3; D is unclear. Germline-derived CDR1 and CDR2 are SGHTA and FQGTGA. Deletions cut 2 bases from V and 5 bases from J, with 8 bases between. This CDR3 region has 13 residues. CDR3 sequence (DNA): TGTGCCAGCAGCTTATCTGGTCAAGATACGCAGTATTTT. Translated, it gives CASSLSGQDTQYF.

This chain joins TRBV6-1 and TRBJ2-1; D may be TRBD1 or TRBD2 (5 bases each). The CDR3 totals 14 residues. The V end lost 7 bases, the J end lost 2 bases, and 12 bases lay between the germline ends. Germline V gene lookup returns CDR1 MNHNS and CDR2 SASEGT. CDR3 region: CASTEGKTYNEQFF. CDR3 bases: TGTGCCAGCACCGAGGGGAAAACCTACAATGAGCAGTTCTTC.

The chain has TRBV5-1 and TRBJ1-1; possible D gene TRBD1, 6 bases. CDR1 is SGHRS and CDR2 is YFSETQ in the germline V gene. CDR3 size: 17 residues. Deletions cut 0 bases from V and 1 base from J, with 16 bases between. CDR3 sequence reads: CASSLVGEGQQNTEAFF. In DNA, the CDR3 is TGCGCCAGCAGCTTGGTGGGGGAAGGACAGCAGAACACTGAAGCTTTCTTT. The variable domain in full, completed from reference TRBV5-1 and TRBJ1-1, reads KAGVTQTPRYLIKTRGQQVTLSCSPISGHRSVSWYQQTPGQGLQFLFEYFSETQRNKGNFPGRFSGRQFSNSRSEMNVSTLELGDSALYLCASSLVGEGQQNTEAFFGQGTRLTVV.

The chain carries TRBV7-2 and TRBJ2-7; 13 bases fit TRBD2. Per the germline V gene, CDR1 is SGHTA and CDR2 is FQGNSA. This CDR3 region has 15 residues. The junction had 2 bases not matched to a gene; V was cut back by 3 bases and J by 3 bases. The CDR3 DNA is TGTGCCAGCAGCTTTGGGACTAGCGGGGTCTACGAGCAGTACTTC. It specifies CASSFGTSGVYEQYF.

The chain recombines TRBV4-1 with TRBJ2-1; D may be TRBD2 (5 bases). The V and J ends lost 4 bases and 4 bases respectively, with 8 bases between them. The germline CDR1 and CDR2 sequences are MGHRA and YSYEKL. The CDR3 runs 13 residues. Written as DNA, the CDR3 is TGCGCCAGCAGCCGGACGGGGTACAATGAGCAGTTCTTC. This gives the protein CASSRTGYNEQFF.

The V call is TRBV27, the J call TRBJ2-1; 9 bases align to TRBD2. Per the germline V gene, CDR1 is MNHEY and CDR2 is SMNVEV (reference sequence). The CDR3 is made up of 17 amino acids. V dropped 5 bases and J dropped 3; count of bases not matched to a gene: 11. CDR3 sequence: CASSRRLADGYYNEQFF. DNA for the CDR3: TGTGCCAGCAGTCGCAGACTAGCGGACGGTTACTACAATGAGCAGTTCTTC.

The chain carries TRBV7-8 and TRBJ1-3; 8 bases agree with TRBD1. The CDR3 consists of 14 residues. V lost 5 bases and J lost 2; bases outside the gene matches: 2. Germline CDR1 reads SGHVS; CDR2 reads FQNEAQ. Here the CDR3 reads CASSEQGAGNTIYF. The CDR3 DNA reads as TGTGCCAGCAGCGAACAGGGGGCTGGAAACACCATATATTTT.

The rearrangement uses TRBV5-5 and TRBJ2-4; TRBD2 might be the D (6 bases). This CDR3 spans 13 amino acids. The V gene lost 2 bases and the J gene lost 8 bases, with 11 bases spanning the gap. Germline V gives CDR1 SGHKS, CDR2 YYEKEE (reference sequence). The CDR3 DNA sequence: TGTGCCAGCAGCTTTTTAGGGGAGGACATTCAGTACTTC. As protein: CASSFLGEDIQYF.

The rearrangement links TRBV5-1 to TRBJ1-5; TRBD1 agrees at 7 bases. V lost 5 bases, J lost 2 bases, and 4 bases stayed unmatched. Germline CDR1 is SGHRS and CDR2 is YFSETQ. CDR3 length: 14 amino acids. CDR3 region: CASSPDRGNQPQHF. The CDR3 coding sequence is TGCGCCAGCAGTCCAGACAGGGGCAATCAGCCCCAGCATTTT. Drawing the rest from reference TRBV5-1 and TRBJ1-5, the complete variable domain is KAGVTQTPRYLIKTRGQQVTLSCSPISGHRSVSWYQQTPGQGLQFLFEYFSETQRNKGNFPGRFSGRQFSNSRSEMNVSTLELGDSALYLCASSPDRGNQPQHFGDGTRLSIL.

J is TRBJ1-5 and V is TRBV6-6, with D perhaps matching TRBD1 (5 bases). CDR3 length equals 15 residues. From germline, CDR1 is MNHNY and CDR2 SVGAGI (reference sequence). V lost 5 bases to trimming and J lost 0 bases, with 11 bases between them. CDR3: CASSRRDSSNQPQHF. The CDR3 DNA reads TGTGCCAGCAGTAGGAGGGACTCTAGCAATCAGCCCCAGCATTTT.

For this clone: At one boundary the junction diverges from the germline segment, which might be a read error. The rearrangement joins TRBV7-7 to TRBJ2-5, with D perhaps TRBD1 or TRBD2 (5 bases each). Looked up from germline, CDR1 is SSHAT and CDR2 is FNYEAQ (reference sequence). CDR3 size: 13 residues. CDR3 DNA: TGTGCTAGCAGCTTAGATCGGGACCAGACCCAGTACTTC. Protein sequence: CASSLDRDQTQYF. The entire variable domain, with the rest obtained from reference TRBV7-7 and TRBJ2-5, is as follows: GAGVSQSPRYKVTKRGQDVTLRCDPISSHATLYWYQQALGQGPEFLTYFNYEAQPDKSGLPSDRFSAERPEGSISTLTIQRTEQRDSAMYRCASSLDRDQTQYFGPGTRLLVL.

This chain links TRBV7-6 with TRBJ2-1; the D gene is possibly TRBD2 (5 bases). The CDR3 spans 14 residues. V was cut by 1 base and J by 12 bases, with 16 bases left in between. Germline V lookup: CDR1 SGHVS, CDR2 FNYEAQ. CDR3 sequence (DNA): TGTGCCAGCAGCTTAGACACTAGTCCCTTAGGGCAGTTCTTC. Residues: CASSLDTSPLGQFF.

The chain is built from TRBV6-6 and TRBJ2-7, with D unresolved. Germline V lookup: CDR1 MNHNY, CDR2 SVGAGI (reference sequence). V lost 6 bases and J 1 base, leaving 7 bases between the germline ends. This CDR3 has 12 amino acids. In nucleotides, the CDR3 is TGTGCCAGCAGCCTCCTTTCCTACGAGCAGTACTTC. Translation gives CASSLLSYEQYF.

The rearrangement joins TRBV7-9 to TRBJ1-2; the match to TRBD1 covers 9 bases. The germline CDR1 and CDR2 sequences are SEHNR and FQNEAQ (reference sequence). The CDR3 is 15 amino acids. J gave up 7 bases and V 0 bases, and 6 bases lay outside the gene matches. CDR3 region: CASSLARTGAGGYTF. The DNA of the CDR3 is TGTGCCAGCAGCTTAGCTAGGACAGGGGCAGGTGGCTACACCTTC.

V and J are TRBV11-2 and TRBJ1-1; the D gene is possibly TRBD1 (5 bases). The germline V and J ends were trimmed by 6 bases and 7 bases, with 18 bases remaining between them. Germline V gene data show CDR1 as SGHAT and CDR2 as FQNNGV. CDR3 length equals 14 residues. The CDR3 here is CASRSSGARGEAFF. CDR3 DNA sequence: TGTGCCAGCAGGTCATCTGGGGCGCGGGGTGAAGCTTTCTTT.

This chain connects TRBV28 to TRBJ1-1; 7 positions match TRBD1. V was clipped by 6 bases and J by 1 base; unmatched bases: 2. Germline-derived CDR1 and CDR2 are MDHEN and SYDVKM. The CDR3 totals 13 residues. The CDR3, as DNA: TGTGCCAGCAGACGACAGGGGAACACTGAAGCTTTCTTT. It codes for CASRRQGNTEAFF.

The chain has TRBV9 and TRBJ1-1; 7 bases are a match to TRBD1. The trim removed 1 base at V and 4 bases at J, leaving 4 bases unmatched. There are 14 residues in the CDR3. Germline V gene sequence: CDR1 SGDLS, CDR2 YYNGEE. CDR3 residues: CASSVTPGGTEAFF. DNA for the CDR3: TGTGCCAGCAGCGTAACACCAGGGGGCACTGAAGCTTTCTTT.

The V gene is TRBV7-8, the J gene TRBJ1-1; 8 nucleotides match TRBD1. There are 16 residues in the CDR3. The V segment lost 1 base and the J segment 0 bases; nucleotides outside the gene matches: 4. Germline CDR1 SGHVS, CDR2 FQNEAQ. DNA of the CDR3: TGTGCCAGCAGCTTAGGGACAGGGACGATGAACACTGAAGCTTTCTTT. It translates to CASSLGTGTMNTEAFF.

The rearrangement uses TRBV7-8 and TRBJ2-2; D is possibly TRBD1 or TRBD2 (5 bases each). Trimming took off 2 bases at V and 3 bases at J, with 19 bases between the two ends. CDR3 size: 18 residues. Germline V gives CDR1 SGHVS, CDR2 FQNEAQ. This chain's CDR3 is CASSLLGYRGGDTGELFF. The CDR3 region has the DNA TGTGCCAGCAGCTTATTAGGGTATCGGGGCGGCGACACCGGGGAGCTGTTTTTT.

This clone was seen only a few times. The V and J genes are TRBV19 and TRBJ2-2, with D possibly TRBD1 on 5 matching bases. Per the germline V gene, CDR1 is LNHDA and CDR2 is SQIVND (reference sequence). Trimming cost V 5 bases and J 3 bases, with 13 bases left between them. The CDR3 spans 15 residues. CDR3 in amino acids: CASSPRDRDTGELFF. The CDR3 DNA sequence: TGTGCCAGTAGTCCGCGTGACAGAGACACCGGGGAGCTGTTTTTT.

The chain employs TRBV28 and TRBJ1-1, with D hard to call. The CDR3 runs to 11 residues. Germline V CDR1 and CDR2: MDHEN, SYDVKM. The V end was cut by 1 base, the J end by 4 bases, with 1 base between. DNA for the CDR3: TGTGCCAGCAGTTTATCCACTGAAGCTTTCTTT. Translating gives CASSLSTEAFF.

V gene TRBV29-1 combines with J gene TRBJ2-5; D possibly corresponds to TRBD2 (6 bases). The CDR3 consists of 12 residues. Germline V CDR1 and CDR2: SQVTM, ANQGSEA. The V gene lost 0 bases and the J gene lost 5 bases, with 7 bases spanning the gap. DNA for the CDR3: TGCAGCGTTGAAGATCGGGGGGAGACCCAGTACTTC. This sequence encodes CSVEDRGETQYF. Together with reference TRBV29-1 and TRBJ2-5, the CDR3 gives the full variable domain: SAVISQKPSRDICQRGTSLTIQCQVDSQVTMMFWYRQQPGQSLTLIATANQGSEATYESGFVIDKFPISRPNLTFSTLTVSNMSPEDSSIYLCSVEDRGETQYFGPGTRLLVL.

For this clone: The final CDR3 position lacks the conserved phenylalanine or tryptophan, pointing to a likely read error. Because the CDR3's place on the DNA is in doubt, the DNA is left out and the CDR3 is given as listed by TCRdb. This chain joins TRBV9 and TRBJ1-1. Ends included, the CDR3 has 17 residues. The germline gives CDR1 SGDLS, CDR2 YYNGEE. The CDR3 spells CASSFPVGATSALSGIH.

This chain connects TRBV5-1 to TRBJ2-7; 7 nucleotides line up with TRBD2. CDR3 length equals 13 residues. The junction had 8 bases not matched to a gene; V was cut back by 4 bases and J by 7 bases. Germline V gene data show CDR1 as SGHRS and CDR2 as YFSETQ. CDR3 sequence (DNA): TGCGCCAGCAGCGCAGGAGGCGGGAGAGAGCAGTACTTC. The encoded protein is CASSAGGGREQYF.

The chain joins TRBV4-2 to TRBJ2-3; TRBD2 aligns across 11 bases. Losses at the gene ends were 0 bases for V and 1 base for J; bases not matched to a gene: 12. CDR1 and CDR2 (germline): LGHNA, YNFKEQ. The length of the CDR3 is 20 residues. The CDR3 sequence is CASSQEEVAGGSAGTDTQYF. The CDR3 coding sequence is TGTGCCAGCAGCCAAGAGGAAGTAGCGGGAGGGTCGGCCGGCACAGATACGCAGTATTTT.